This T cell receptor (beta chain) was sequenced during a study of human T cells and chemical hapten exposure. As for time point: patch test 1, 2 weeks after DPC sensitization. Treatment specified: therapeutic diphenylcyclopropenone sensitization with weekly scalp DPC. Drawing of blood took place ahead of applying each patch test. TCRdb analysed the RACE reads with MiXCR anew, one entry per CDR3 protein. This table holds about 90,000 distinct CDR3 sequences, roughly a tenth found once. Germline CDR1 reads SQVTM; CDR2 reads ANQGSEA. V lost 0 bases to trimming and J lost 1 base, with 6 bases between them. This CDR3 has 14 residues. This clonotype turned up a few times.

This TCR came from a middle-aged man with alopecia areata. Some clones in this sample may be carry-over from other donors' samples. The source was whole blood, collected in connection with sensitization to the hapten diphenylcyclopropenone (DPC). The chain combines TRBV29-1 with TRBJ2-2; D might be TRBD1 (5 bases). DNA of the CDR3: TGCAGCGTTGAAGATGGACAGAACACCGGGGAGCTGTTTTTT. Encoded protein: CSVEDGQNTGELFF.